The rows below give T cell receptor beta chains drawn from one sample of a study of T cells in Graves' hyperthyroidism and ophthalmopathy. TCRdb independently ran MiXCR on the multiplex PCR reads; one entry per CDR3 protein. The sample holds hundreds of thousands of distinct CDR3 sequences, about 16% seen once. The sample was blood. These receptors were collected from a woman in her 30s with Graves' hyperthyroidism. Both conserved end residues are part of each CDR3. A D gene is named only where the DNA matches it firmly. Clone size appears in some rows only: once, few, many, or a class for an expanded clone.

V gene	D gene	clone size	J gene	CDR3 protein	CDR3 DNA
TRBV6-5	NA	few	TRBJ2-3	CASSYFSGVDTQYF	TGTGCCAGCAGCTACTTTAGCGGAGTAGATACGCAGTATTTT
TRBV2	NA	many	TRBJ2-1	CASRAEGTPWDEQFF	TGTGCCAGCAGGGCCGAAGGGACTCCATGGGATGAGCAGTTCTTC
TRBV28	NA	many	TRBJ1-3	CASMVPLSSGNTIYF	TGTGCCAGCATGGTACCCTTGAGCTCTGGAAACACCATATATTTT
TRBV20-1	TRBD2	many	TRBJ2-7	CSAPGLAYEQYF	TGCAGTGCCCCGGGACTAGCCTACGAGCAGTACTTC
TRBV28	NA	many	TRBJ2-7	CASRPRGSEQYF	TGTGCCAGCAGACCAAGGGGGTCCGAGCAGTACTTC
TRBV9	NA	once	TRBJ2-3	CASSFGRSGDTQYF	TGTGCCAGCAGCTTCGGTAGGTCTGGAGATACGCAGTATTTT
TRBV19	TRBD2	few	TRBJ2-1	CASSSNGGSNNEQFF	TGTGCCAGTAGTTCAAACGGCGGGAGTAATAATGAGCAGTTCTTC
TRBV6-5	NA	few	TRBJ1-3	CASSYTGITGNTIYF	TGTGCCAGCAGTTATACGGGGATTACTGGAAACACCATATATTTT
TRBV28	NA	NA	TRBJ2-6	CASGQGGTGANVLTF	TGTGCCAGCGGGCAGGGGGGAACTGGGGCCAACGTCCTGACTTTC
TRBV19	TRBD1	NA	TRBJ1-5	CASSKRGQFNQPQHF	TGTGCCAGTAGTAAGAGGGGACAGTTCAATCAGCCCCAGCATTTT
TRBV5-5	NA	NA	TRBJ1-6	CASSRRTSDSALHF	TGCGCCAGCAGCCGGCGGACAAGTGATTCAGCCCTCCACTTT
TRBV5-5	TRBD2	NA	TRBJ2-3	CASSLGVAGNTDTQYF	TGTGCCAGCAGCTTGGGAGTAGCGGGGAACACAGATACGCAGTATTTT
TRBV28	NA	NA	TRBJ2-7	CASSPPGEYEQYF	TGTGCCAGCAGTCCCCCGGGAGAGTACGAGCAGTACTTC
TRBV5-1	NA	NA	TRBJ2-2	CASSSNSANTGELFF	TGCGCCAGCAGCTCGAACAGCGCGAACACCGGGGAGCTGTTTTTT
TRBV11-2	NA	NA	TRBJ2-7	CTAGPPHEQYF	TGCACTGCAGGGCCCCCCCACGAGCAGTACTTC
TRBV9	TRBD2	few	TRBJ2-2	CASSPRWGLAGEPGTGELFF	TGTGCCAGCAGCCCTCGGTGGGGACTAGCGGGAGAGCCTGGCACCGGGGAGCTGTTTTTT
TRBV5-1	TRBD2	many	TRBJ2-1	CARLRGREDEQFF	TGCGCCAGATTGCGCGGGAGGGAAGATGAGCAGTTCTTC
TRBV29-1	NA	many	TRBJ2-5	CSVTPTSSETQYF	TGCAGCGTTACCCCTACTAGCTCAGAGACCCAGTACTTC
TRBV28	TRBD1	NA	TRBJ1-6	CASSADRELPPLHF	TGTGCCAGCAGCGCTGACAGGGAACTCCCACCCCTCCACTTT
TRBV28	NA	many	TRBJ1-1	CASSFRLGVSAAFF	TGTGCCAGCAGTTTCAGGTTGGGAGTTTCGGCAGCTTTCTTT